Listed below are T cell receptor beta chains from one sample, sequenced in a study of blood T cell repertoires in COVID-19. TCRdb's copy holds only in-frame clones and misses some; the assay was immunoSEQ multiplex PCR. The sample holds roughly 250,000 clones, around four fifths seen once. Sequenced input: peripheral blood. The receptors stem from a man in his forties with active or convalescent COVID-19. CDR3s include the opening cysteine and the closing phenylalanine or tryptophan.

TRBJ2-7,TRBV2,CASRRQQGDYEQYF
TRBJ1-1,TRBV19,CASLGQINTEAFF
TRBJ1-1,TRBV15,CATSRGGTGTSTEAFF
TRBJ1-2,TRBV19,CASSIDPQLNYGYTF
TRBJ2-7,TRBV24-1,CATSDQGYEQYF
TRBJ1-1,TRBV19,CASSVFAGQQNTEAFF
TRBJ1-5,TRBV27,CASSIGTGHQPQHF
TRBJ2-3,TRBV7-9,CASSPITSGLTDTQYF
TRBJ1-4,TRBV7-9,CASSLLPGHLITNEKLFF
TRBJ1-2,TRBV19,CASSIATEGRGYTF
TRBJ2-6,TRBV30,CAWTPGANVLTF
TRBJ1-4,TRBV5-1,CASSLVVRGGEGEKLFF
TRBJ2-5,TRBV6-1,CASSEYLARQETQYF
TRBJ1-4,TRBV3-1/TRBV3-2,CASSQGGAGQGKSESEKLFF
TRBJ2-2,TRBV11-3,CASSRDTGELFF
TRBJ2-5,TRBV29-1,CSVGKGGSGYQETQYF
TRBJ2-3,TRBV9,CASSVGPSVGTDTQYF
TRBJ1-5,TRBV5-6,CASSSLQGGNQPQHF
TRBJ2-5,TRBV18,CASSQFGQGIETQYF
TRBJ2-7,TRBV28,CASSSPGLREQYF
TRBJ1-2,TRBV19,CASSRQGMDGYTF
TRBJ1-1,TRBV30,CAWSVHRAAFF
TRBJ1-1,TRBV10-3,CAISSPGQSNTEAFF
TRBJ2-7,TRBV11-3,CASSQPGLAGPYEQYF
TRBJ1-1,TRBV5-1,CASSLGRGPNTEAFF
TRBJ2-7,TRBV19,CASSIAPGLASYEQYF
TRBJ1-1,TRBV6-6,CASSSSQLNTEAFF
TRBJ1-6,TRBV30,CAWSFGHPSFSYNSPLHF
TRBJ2-4,TRBV4-1,CASSQAGTGNIQYF